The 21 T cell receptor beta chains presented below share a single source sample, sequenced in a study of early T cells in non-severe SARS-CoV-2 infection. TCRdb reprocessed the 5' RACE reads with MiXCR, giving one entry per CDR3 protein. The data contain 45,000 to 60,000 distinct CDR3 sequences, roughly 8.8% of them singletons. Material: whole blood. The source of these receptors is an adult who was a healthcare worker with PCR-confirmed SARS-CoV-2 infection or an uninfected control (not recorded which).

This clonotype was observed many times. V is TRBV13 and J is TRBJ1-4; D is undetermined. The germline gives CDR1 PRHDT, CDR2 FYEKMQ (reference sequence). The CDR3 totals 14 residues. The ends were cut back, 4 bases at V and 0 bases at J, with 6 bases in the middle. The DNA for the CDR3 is TGTGCCAGCAGCTACAGTGCAACTAATGAAAAACTGTTTTTT. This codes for CASSYSATNEKLFF. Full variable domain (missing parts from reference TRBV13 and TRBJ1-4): AAGVIQSPRHLIKEKRETATLKCYPIPRHDTVYWYQQGPGQDPQFLISFYEKMQSDKGSIPDRFSAQQFSDYHSELNMSSLELGDSALYFCASSYSATNEKLFFGSGTQLSVL.

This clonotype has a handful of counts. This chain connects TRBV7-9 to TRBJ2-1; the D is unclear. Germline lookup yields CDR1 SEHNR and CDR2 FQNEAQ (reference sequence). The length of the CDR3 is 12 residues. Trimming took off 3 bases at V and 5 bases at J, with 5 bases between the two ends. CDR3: CASSFGDNEQFF. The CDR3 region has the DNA TGTGCCAGCAGCTTTGGAGACAATGAGCAGTTCTTC. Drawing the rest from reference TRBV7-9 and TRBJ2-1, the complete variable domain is DTGVSQNPRHKITKRGQNVTFRCDPISEHNRLYWYRQTLGQGPEFLTYFQNEAQLEKSRLLSDRFSAERPKGSFSTLEIQRTEQGDSAMYLCASSFGDNEQFFGPGTRLTVL.

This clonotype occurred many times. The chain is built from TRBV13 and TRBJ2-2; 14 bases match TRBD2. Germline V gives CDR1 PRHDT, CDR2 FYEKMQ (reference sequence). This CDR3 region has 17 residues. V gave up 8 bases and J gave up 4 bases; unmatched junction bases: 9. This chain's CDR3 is CASRGLAGGAGTGELFF. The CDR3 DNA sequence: TGTGCCAGCCGAGGACTAGCGGGGGGTGCGGGCACCGGGGAGCTGTTTTTT.

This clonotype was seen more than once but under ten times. The CDR3 protein is CASSPEVDGYTF. The DNA for the CDR3 is TGTGCCAGCAGCCCCGAGGTGGATGGCTACACCTTC. J is TRBJ1-2 and V is TRBV7-9, with no clear D. The germline V and J ends were trimmed by 5 bases and 6 bases, with 10 bases remaining between them. Germline V lookup: CDR1 SEHNR, CDR2 FQNEAQ (reference sequence). The CDR3 loop spans 12 amino acids.

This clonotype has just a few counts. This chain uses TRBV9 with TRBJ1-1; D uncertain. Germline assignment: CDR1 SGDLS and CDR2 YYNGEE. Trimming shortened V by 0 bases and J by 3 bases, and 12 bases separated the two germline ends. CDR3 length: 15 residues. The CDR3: CASSVATNSYTEAFF. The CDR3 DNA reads TGTGCCAGCAGCGTAGCTACGAACAGTTACACTGAAGCTTTCTTT.

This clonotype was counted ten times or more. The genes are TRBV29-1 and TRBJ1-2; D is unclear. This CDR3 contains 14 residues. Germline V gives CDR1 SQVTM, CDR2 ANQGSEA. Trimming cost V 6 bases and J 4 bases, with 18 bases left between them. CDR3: CSVDPTRSTYGYTF. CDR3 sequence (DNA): TGCAGCGTCGATCCAACTAGGAGTACCTATGGCTACACCTTC.

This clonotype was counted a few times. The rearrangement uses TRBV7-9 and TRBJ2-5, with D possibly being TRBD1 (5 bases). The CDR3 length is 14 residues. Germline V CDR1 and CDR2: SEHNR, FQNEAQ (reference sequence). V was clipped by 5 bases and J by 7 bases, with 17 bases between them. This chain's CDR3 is CASSLGAGIATQYF. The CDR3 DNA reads TGTGCCAGCAGCCTGGGCGCAGGGATAGCGACCCAGTACTTC.

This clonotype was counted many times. As DNA, the CDR3 is TGTGCCAGCAGCTTAGGAGGTAGACACAATGAGCAGTTCTTC. Translating it yields CASSLGGRHNEQFF. The J gene is TRBJ2-1, the V gene TRBV7-8; D is uncertain. V lost 1 base and J 5 bases, leaving 9 bases between the germline ends. Germline V gene data show CDR1 as SGHVS and CDR2 as FQNEAQ. This CDR3 has 14 residues.

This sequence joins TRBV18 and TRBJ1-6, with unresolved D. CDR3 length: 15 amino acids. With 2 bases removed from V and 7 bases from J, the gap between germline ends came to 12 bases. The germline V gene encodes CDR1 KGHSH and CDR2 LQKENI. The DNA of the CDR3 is TGTGCCAGCTCACCAAATTCCCAGGAGAATTCACCCCTCCACTTT. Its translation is CASSPNSQENSPLHF.

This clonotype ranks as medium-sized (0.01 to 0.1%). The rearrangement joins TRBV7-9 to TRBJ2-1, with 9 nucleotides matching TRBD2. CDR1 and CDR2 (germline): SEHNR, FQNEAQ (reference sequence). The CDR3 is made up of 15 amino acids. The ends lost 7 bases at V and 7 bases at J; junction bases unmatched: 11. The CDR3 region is CASTHGAGGQNEQFF. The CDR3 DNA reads TGTGCCAGCACCCACGGGGCGGGGGGGCAGAATGAGCAGTTCTTC.

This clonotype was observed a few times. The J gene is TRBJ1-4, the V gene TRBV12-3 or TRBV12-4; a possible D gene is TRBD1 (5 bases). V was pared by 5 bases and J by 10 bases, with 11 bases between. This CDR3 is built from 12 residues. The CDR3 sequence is CASSTTRGKLFF. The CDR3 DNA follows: TGTGCCAGCAGTACCACTAGGGGAAAACTGTTTTTT.

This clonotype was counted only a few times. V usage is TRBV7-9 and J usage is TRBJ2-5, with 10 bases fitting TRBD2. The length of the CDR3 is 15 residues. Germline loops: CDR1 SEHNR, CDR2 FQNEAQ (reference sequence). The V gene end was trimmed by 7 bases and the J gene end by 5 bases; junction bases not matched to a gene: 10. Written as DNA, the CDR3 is TGTGCCAGCACCACCCGACTAGCGGGCATTGAGACCCAGTACTTC. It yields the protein CASTTRLAGIETQYF.

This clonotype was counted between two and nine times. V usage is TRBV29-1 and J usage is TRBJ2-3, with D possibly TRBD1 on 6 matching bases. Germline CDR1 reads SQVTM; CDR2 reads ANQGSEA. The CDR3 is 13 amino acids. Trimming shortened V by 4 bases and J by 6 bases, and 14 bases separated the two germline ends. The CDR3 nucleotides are TGCAGCGTTGCCCAGACAGGTCGGGATACGCAGTATTTT. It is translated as CSVAQTGRDTQYF.

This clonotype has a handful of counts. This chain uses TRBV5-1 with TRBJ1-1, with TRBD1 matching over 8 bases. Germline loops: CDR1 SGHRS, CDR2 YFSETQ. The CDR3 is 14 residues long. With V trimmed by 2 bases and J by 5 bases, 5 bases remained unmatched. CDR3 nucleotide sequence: TGCGCCAGCAGCTTTCAGGGGGCCTCAACTGAAGCTTTCTTT. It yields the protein CASSFQGASTEAFF.

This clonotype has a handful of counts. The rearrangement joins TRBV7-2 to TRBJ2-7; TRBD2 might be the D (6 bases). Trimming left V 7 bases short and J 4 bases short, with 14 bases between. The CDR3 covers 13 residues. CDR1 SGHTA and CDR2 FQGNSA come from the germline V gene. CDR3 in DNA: TGTGCCAGCACTAGGGGCGGGGAGTACGAGCAGTACTTC. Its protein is CASTRGGEYEQYF.

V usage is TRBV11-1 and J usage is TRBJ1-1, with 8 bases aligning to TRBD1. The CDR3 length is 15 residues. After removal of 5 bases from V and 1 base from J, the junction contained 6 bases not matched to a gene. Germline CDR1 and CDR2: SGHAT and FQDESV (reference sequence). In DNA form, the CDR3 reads TGTGCCAGCAGCCCGCGACAGGGGAAGAACACTGAAGCTTTCTTT. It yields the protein CASSPRQGKNTEAFF. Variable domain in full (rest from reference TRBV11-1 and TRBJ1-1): EAEVAQSPRYKITEKSQAVAFWCDPISGHATLYWYRQILGQGPELLVQFQDESVVDDSQLPKDRFSAERLKGVDSTLKIQPAELGDSAMYLCASSPRQGKNTEAFFGQGTRLTVV.

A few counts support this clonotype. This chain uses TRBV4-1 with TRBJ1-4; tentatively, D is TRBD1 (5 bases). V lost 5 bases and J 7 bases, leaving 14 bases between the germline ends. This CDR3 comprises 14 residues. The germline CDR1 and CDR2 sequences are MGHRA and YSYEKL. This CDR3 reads CASSSGPKVEKLFF. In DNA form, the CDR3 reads TGCGCCAGCAGCTCAGGGCCCAAAGTTGAAAAACTGTTTTTT.

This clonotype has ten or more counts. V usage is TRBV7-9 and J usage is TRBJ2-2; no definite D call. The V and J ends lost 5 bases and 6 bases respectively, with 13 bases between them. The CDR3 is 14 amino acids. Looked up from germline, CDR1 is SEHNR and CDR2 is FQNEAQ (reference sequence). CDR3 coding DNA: TGTGCCAGCAGCCTCCCGGTAGTGCCCGGGGAGCTGTTTTTT. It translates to CASSLPVVPGELFF.

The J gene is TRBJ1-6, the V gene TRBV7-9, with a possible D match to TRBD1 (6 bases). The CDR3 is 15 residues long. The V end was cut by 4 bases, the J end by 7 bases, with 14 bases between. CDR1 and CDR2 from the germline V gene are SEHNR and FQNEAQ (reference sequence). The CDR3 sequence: CASSYPQGSNSPLHF. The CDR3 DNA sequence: TGTGCCAGCAGCTATCCACAGGGTTCAAATTCACCCCTCCACTTT.

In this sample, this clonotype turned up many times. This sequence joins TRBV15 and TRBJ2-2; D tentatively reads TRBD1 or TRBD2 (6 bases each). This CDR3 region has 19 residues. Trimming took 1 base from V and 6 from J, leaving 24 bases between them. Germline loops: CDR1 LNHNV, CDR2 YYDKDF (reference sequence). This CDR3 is CATSRVRGEPLRTAGELFF. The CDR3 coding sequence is TGTGCCACCAGCAGAGTTAGGGGGGAACCCCTCCGAACGGCCGGGGAGCTGTTTTTT.

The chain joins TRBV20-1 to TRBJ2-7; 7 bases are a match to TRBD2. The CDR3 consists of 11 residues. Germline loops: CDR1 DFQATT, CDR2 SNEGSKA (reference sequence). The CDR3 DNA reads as TGCAGGGGGGGGAGAAGCTACGAGCAGTACTTC. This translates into CRGGRSYEQYF.